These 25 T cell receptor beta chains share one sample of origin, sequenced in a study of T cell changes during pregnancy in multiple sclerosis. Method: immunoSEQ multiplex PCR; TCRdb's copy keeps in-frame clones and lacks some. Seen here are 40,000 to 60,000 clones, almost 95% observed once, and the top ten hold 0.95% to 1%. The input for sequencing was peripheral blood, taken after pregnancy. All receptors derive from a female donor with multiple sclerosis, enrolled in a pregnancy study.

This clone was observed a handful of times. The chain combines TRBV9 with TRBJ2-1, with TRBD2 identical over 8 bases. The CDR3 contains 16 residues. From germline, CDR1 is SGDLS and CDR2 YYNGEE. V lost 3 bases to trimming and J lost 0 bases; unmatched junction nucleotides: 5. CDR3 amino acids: CASSGPSGGSYNEQFF. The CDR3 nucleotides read TGTGCCAGCAGCGGACCGAGCGGGGGCTCCTACAATGAGCAGTTCTTC.

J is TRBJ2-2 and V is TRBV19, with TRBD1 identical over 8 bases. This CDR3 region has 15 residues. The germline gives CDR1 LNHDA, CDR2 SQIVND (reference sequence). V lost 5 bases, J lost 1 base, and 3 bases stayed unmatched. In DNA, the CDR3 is TGTGCCAGTAGTTGGACAGGGAAGAACACCGGGGAGCTGTTTTTT. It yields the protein CASSWTGKNTGELFF.

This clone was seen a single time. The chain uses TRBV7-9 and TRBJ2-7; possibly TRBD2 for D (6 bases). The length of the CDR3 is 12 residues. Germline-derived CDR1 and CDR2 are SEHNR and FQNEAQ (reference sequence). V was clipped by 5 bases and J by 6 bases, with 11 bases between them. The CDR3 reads CASSRGTGEQYF. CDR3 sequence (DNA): TGTGCCAGCAGCCGAGGGACTGGCGAGCAGTACTTC.

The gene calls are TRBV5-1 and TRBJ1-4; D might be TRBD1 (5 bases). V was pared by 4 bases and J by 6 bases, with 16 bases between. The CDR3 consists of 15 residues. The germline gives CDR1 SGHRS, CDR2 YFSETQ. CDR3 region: CASSPRGGADEKLFF. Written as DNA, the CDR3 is TGCGCCAGCAGCCCCCGCGGGGGAGCGGATGAAAAACTGTTTTTT.

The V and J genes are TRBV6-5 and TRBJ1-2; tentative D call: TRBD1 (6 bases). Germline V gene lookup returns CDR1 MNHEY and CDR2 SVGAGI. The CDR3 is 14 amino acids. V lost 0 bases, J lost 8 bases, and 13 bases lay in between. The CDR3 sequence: CASSYSGHQRGYTF. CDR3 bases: TGTGCCAGCAGTTACTCGGGACACCAGCGGGGCTACACCTTC.

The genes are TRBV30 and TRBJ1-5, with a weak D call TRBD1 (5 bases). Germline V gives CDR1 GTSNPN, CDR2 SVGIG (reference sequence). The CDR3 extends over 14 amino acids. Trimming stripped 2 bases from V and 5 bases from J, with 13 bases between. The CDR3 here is CAWSYTWGDQPQHF. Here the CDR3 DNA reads TGTGCCTGGAGTTACACCTGGGGGGATCAGCCCCAGCATTTT.

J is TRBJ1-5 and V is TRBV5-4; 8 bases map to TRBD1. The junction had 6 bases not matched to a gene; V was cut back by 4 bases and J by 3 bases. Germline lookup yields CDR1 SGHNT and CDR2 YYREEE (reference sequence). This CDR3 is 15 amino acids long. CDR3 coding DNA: TGTGCCAGCAGCAGCGGACAGGGCTCCAATCAGCCCCAGCATTTT. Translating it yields CASSSGQGSNQPQHF.

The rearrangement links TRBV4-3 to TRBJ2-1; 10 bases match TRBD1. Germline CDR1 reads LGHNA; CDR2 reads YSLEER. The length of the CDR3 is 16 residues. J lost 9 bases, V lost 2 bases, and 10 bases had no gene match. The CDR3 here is CASSQYRDRGAGEQFF. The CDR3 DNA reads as TGCGCCAGCAGCCAATACCGGGACAGGGGAGCGGGTGAGCAGTTCTTC.

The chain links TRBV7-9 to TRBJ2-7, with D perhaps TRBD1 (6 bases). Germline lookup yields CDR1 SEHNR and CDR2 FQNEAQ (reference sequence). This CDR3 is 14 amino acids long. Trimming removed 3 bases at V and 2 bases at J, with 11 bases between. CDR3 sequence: CASSFPGTPYEQYF. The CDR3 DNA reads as TGTGCCAGCAGCTTCCCCGGGACACCCTACGAGCAGTACTTC.

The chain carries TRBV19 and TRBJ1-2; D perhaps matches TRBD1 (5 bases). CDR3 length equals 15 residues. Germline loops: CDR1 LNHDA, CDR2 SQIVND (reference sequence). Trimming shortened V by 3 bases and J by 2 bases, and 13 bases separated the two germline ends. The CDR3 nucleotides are TGTGCCAGTAGTATCCTTACCGGGGGGAACTATGGCTACACCTTC. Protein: CASSILTGGNYGYTF. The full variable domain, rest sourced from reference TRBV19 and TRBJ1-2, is DGGITQSPKYLFRKEGQNVTLSCEQNLNHDAMYWYRQDPGQGLRLIYYSQIVNDFQKGDIAEGYSVSREKKESFPLTVTSAQKNPTAFYLCASSILTGGNYGYTFGSGTRLTVV.

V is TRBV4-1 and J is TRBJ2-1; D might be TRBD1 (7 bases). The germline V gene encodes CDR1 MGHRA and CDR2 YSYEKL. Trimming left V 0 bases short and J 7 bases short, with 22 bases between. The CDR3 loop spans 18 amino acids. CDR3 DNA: TGCGCCAGCAGCCAAGATCAGAGCAGGGGGGCCTGGGAGAATGAGCAGTTCTTC. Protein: CASSQDQSRGAWENEQFF.

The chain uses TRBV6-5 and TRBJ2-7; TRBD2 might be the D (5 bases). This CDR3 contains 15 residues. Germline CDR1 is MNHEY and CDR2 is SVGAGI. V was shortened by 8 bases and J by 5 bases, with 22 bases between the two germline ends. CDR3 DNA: TGTGCCAGCGAGCCGTCGGGGTCTTCTGCGCACGAGCAGTACTTC. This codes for CASEPSGSSAHEQYF.

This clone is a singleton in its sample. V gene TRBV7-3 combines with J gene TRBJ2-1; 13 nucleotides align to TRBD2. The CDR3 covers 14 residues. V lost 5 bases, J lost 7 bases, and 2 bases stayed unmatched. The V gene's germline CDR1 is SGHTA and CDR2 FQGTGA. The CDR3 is CASSQLAGGNEQFF. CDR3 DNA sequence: TGTGCCAGCAGCCAACTAGCGGGGGGGAATGAGCAGTTCTTC.

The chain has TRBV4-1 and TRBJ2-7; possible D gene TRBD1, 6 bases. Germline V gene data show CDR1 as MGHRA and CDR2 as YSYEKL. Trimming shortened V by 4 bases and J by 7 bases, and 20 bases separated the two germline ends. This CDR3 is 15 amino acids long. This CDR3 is CASSPPTPRGGEQYF. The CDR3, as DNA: TGCGCCAGCAGCCCGCCGACCCCCAGGGGTGGGGAGCAGTACTTC.

DNA of the CDR3: TGTGCCAGCAGTCCGGACAGGGGAGTCGTGAACACTGAAGCTTTCTTT. It specifies CASSPDRGVVNTEAFF. This rearrangement joins TRBV25-1 to TRBJ1-1, with 9 positions matching TRBD1. There are 16 residues in the CDR3. CDR1 and CDR2 (germline): MGHDK, SYGVNS. J gave up 0 bases and V 5 bases, and 7 bases lay outside the gene matches.

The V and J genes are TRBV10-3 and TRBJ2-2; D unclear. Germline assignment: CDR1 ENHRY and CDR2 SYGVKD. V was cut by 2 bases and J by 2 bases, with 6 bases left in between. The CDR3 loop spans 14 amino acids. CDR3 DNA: TGTGCCATCAGTGAGGCGGCTAACACCGGGGAGCTGTTTTTT. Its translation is CAISEAANTGELFF.

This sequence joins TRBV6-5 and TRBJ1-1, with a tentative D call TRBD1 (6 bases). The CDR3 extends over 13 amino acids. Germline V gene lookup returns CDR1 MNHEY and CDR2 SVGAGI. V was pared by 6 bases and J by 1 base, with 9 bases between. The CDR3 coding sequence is TGTGCCAGCAGACGGACAGAGAACACTGAAGCTTTCTTT. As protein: CASRRTENTEAFF.

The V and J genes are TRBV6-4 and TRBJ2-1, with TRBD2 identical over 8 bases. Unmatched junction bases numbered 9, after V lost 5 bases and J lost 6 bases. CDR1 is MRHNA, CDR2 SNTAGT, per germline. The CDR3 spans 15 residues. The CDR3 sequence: CASSPREGGRNEQFF. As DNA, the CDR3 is TGTGCCAGCAGTCCTCGGGAGGGCGGTCGCAATGAGCAGTTCTTC.

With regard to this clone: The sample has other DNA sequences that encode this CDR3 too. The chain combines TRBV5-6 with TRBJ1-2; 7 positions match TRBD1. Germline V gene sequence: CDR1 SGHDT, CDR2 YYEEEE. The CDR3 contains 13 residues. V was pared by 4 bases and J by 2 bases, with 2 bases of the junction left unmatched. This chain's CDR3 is CASSQDRNYGYTF. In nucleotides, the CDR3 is TGTGCCAGCAGCCAGGACAGGAACTATGGCTACACCTTC.

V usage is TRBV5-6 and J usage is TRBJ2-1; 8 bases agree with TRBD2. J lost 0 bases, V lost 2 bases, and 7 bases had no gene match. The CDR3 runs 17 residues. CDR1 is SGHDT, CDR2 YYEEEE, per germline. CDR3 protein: CASSFSLGGASYNEQFF. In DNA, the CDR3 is TGTGCCAGCAGCTTTTCCCTCGGGGGGGCCTCCTACAATGAGCAGTTCTTC. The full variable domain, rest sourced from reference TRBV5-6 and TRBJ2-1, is DAGVTQSPTHLIKTRGQQVTLRCSPKSGHDTVSWYQQALGQGPQFIFQYYEEEERQRGNFPDRFSGHQFPNYSSELNVNALLLGDSALYLCASSFSLGGASYNEQFFGPGTRLTVL.

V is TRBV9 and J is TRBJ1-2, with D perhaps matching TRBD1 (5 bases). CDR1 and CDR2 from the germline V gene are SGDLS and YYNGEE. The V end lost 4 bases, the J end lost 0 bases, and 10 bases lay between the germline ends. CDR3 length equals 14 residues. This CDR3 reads CASSSSTANYGYTF. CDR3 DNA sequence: TGTGCCAGCAGCTCATCGACAGCTAACTATGGCTACACCTTC.

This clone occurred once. The CDR3 region has the DNA TGTGCCAGCTCACCCCTTCAGGATTCCTATGGCTACACCTTC. Translation: CASSPLQDSYGYTF. V is TRBV18 and J is TRBJ1-2; D uncertain. The CDR3 is 14 residues long. Looked up from germline, CDR1 is KGHSH and CDR2 is LQKENI. V lost 3 bases to trimming and J lost 4 bases, with 12 bases between them.

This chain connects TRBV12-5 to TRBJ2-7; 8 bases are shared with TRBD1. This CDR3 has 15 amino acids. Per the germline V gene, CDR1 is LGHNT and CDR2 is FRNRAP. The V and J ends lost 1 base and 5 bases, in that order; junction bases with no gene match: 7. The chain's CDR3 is CASGLDPTGVHEQYF. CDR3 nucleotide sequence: TGTGCTAGTGGTTTGGACCCGACAGGGGTCCACGAGCAGTACTTC.

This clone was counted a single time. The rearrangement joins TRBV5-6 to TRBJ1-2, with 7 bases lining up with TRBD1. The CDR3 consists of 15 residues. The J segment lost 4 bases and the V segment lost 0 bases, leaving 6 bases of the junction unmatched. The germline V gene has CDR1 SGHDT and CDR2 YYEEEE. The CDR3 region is CASSLARQGPYGYTF. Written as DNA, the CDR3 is TGTGCCAGCAGCTTGGCCCGACAGGGCCCCTATGGCTACACCTTC.

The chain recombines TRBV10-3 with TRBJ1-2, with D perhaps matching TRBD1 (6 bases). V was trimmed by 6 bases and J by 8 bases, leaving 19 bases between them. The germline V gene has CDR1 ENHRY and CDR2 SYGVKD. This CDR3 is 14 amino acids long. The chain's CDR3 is CAIRPSHRVDGYTF. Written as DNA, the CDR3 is TGTGCCATCAGACCCTCCCACAGGGTGGACGGCTACACCTTC.